The T cell receptor beta chain described here comes from a study of CD8 T cells in Susac syndrome. As judged by recently defined diagnostic criteria, patients with Susac syndrome had definite or probable disease. cDNA came from around 0.5 to 1 ug RNA primed by random hexamers. TCRdb re-analysed the immunoSEQ multiplex PCR reads in MiXCR, keeping a single row per CDR3 protein. The data show 180,000 or so distinct CDR3 sequences, about 93% seen once. This CDR3 has 14 amino acids. Germline V gene sequence: CDR1 SGHRS, CDR2 YFSETQ. The V end was cut by 4 bases, the J end by 5 bases, with 13 bases between.

The sample was CD4+ T cells from PBMCs. V gene TRBV5-1 combines with J gene TRBJ2-1; possibly TRBD1 for D (6 bases). This receptor was taken from a human donor with Susac syndrome. As DNA, the CDR3 is TGCGCCAGCAGCCCCCTACAGGGAAACAATGAGCAGTTCTTC. The encoded protein is CASSPLQGNNEQFF. Based on the CDR3 plus reference TRBV5-1 and TRBJ2-1, the full variable domain is KAGVTQTPRYLIKTRGQQVTLSCSPISGHRSVSWYQQTPGQGLQFLFEYFSETQRNKGNFPGRFSGRQFSNSRSEMNVSTLELGDSALYLCASSPLQGNNEQFFGPGTRLTVL.